Each of the 25 T cell receptor beta chains below was sequenced from the same sample in a study of T-cell reconstitution after alpha-beta-depleted transplantation in children. Unique molecular identifiers were used to barcode this TCRbeta library. TCRdb re-called the PCR reads through MiXCR, storing one row per CDR3 protein. Among about 490,000 distinct CDR3 sequences, roughly a tenth were seen once, and the ten largest hold 2% to 2.5%. This specimen consisted of PBMCs, obtained before TCRalphabeta/CD19-depleted stem cell transplant. Receptor source: a child under 10 years old with inherited bone marrow failure, due to receive a stem cell transplant.

This clonotype was seen at least ten times. The chain is built from TRBV4-3 and TRBJ2-7, with 7 bases fitting TRBD2. CDR1 is LGHNA and CDR2 is YSLEER in the germline V gene. This CDR3 contains 15 residues. V lost 3 bases to trimming and J lost 3 bases; unmatched junction nucleotides: 8. The CDR3 sequence: CASSQDLGGYYEQYF. The CDR3 region has the DNA TGCGCCAGCAGCCAGGATCTCGGGGGGTACTACGAGCAGTACTTC.

This clonotype was counted many times. V and J are TRBV29-1 and TRBJ1-1, with TRBD1 matching 7 bases. Germline-derived CDR1 and CDR2 are SQVTM and ANQGSEA. The CDR3 is 16 residues long. V was clipped by 0 bases and J by 4 bases; unmatched bases: 11. The CDR3 DNA follows: TGCAGCGTTGAAGATTGGGGAGGGGGCGGCCGCACTGAAGCTTTCTTT. Translating gives CSVEDWGGGGRTEAFF.

Note on this clonotype: This may come from a read error, since a much larger clone is one base off. J is TRBJ2-7 and V is TRBV11-2; the D gene is possibly TRBD2 (5 bases). The DNA end is a closer match to TRBJ2-1, so the J assignment may be wrong. Per the germline V gene, CDR1 is SGHAT and CDR2 is FQNNGV. The CDR3 is 13 residues long. The CDR3 coding sequence is TGTGCCAGCAGACAACTAGTAGGCATCGAGCAGTTCTTC. Residues: CASRQLVGIEQFF.

The table lists this clonotype with many counts. In DNA form, the CDR3 reads TGTGCCAGCAGTGCTCACCGGGACCGTGAGCAGTTCTTC. Translated, it gives CASSAHRDREQFF. The V call is TRBV6-2 or TRBV6-3, the J call TRBJ2-1; D tentatively reads TRBD1 or TRBD2 (5 bases each). The CDR3 sequence is 13 residues long. The germline V gene has CDR1 MNHEY and CDR2 SVGEGT. Between the trimmed V and J ends, which lost 5 bases and 9 bases, there was a span of 14 bases.

This clonotype was observed a few times. The V gene is TRBV7-2, the J gene TRBJ1-1, with 7 positions matching TRBD1. V shed 5 bases and J 4 bases; nucleotides not matched to a gene: 13. This CDR3 spans 16 amino acids. From germline, CDR1 is SGHTA and CDR2 FQGNSA. The CDR3 nucleotides are TGTGCCAGCAGCCCCAGTGGGGCCAGGGGGAGCACTGAAGCTTTCTTT. Its translation is CASSPSGARGSTEAFF.

The sample holds many counts of this clonotype. This chain connects TRBV4-3 to TRBJ2-4; D might be TRBD2 (6 bases). Trimming left V 3 bases short and J 9 bases short, with 15 bases between. Per the germline V gene, CDR1 is LGHNA and CDR2 is YSLEER. This CDR3 is built from 14 residues. The DNA of the CDR3 is TGCGCCAGCAGCCAGGAGCCGGGAGTCTCCATTCAGTACTTC. Translated, it gives CASSQEPGVSIQYF.

This clonotype was seen ten or more times. This chain connects TRBV3-1 to TRBJ2-4; 8 nucleotides align to TRBD2. The CDR3 contains 12 residues. The ends lost 6 bases at V and 14 bases at J; junction bases unmatched: 9. Germline CDR1 and CDR2: LGHDT and YNNKEL (reference sequence). CDR3 residues: CASSPYSGKEYF. CDR3 bases: TGTGCCAGCAGTCCCTATAGCGGGAAGGAGTACTTC. The variable domain in full, with the rest retrieved from reference TRBV3-1 and TRBJ2-4, is DTAVSQTPKYLVTQMGNDKSIKCEQNLGHDTMYWYKQDSKKFLKIMFSYNNKELIINETVPNRFSPKSPDKAHLNLHINSLELGDSAVYFCASSPYSGKEYFGAGTRLSVL.

This clonotype was counted ten times or more. This chain's CDR3 is CSARDPEAGALQKLFF. The CDR3 nucleotides read TGCAGTGCTAGAGACCCCGAGGCAGGGGCTCTTCAAAAACTGTTTTTT. The chain carries TRBV20-1 and TRBJ1-4, with D tentatively TRBD1 (6 bases). CDR1 is DFQATT and CDR2 is SNEGSKA in the germline V gene (reference sequence). The CDR3 consists of 16 residues. Between the trimmed V and J ends, which lost 0 bases and 9 bases, there was a span of 20 bases.

This clonotype was seen many times. The V call is TRBV5-1, the J call TRBJ2-3; D ambiguous. Germline V gene lookup returns CDR1 SGHRS and CDR2 YFSETQ. V dropped 1 base and J dropped 0 bases, with 6 bases sitting between them. The CDR3 sequence is 14 residues long. CDR3 sequence: CASSLQSSTDTQYF. The CDR3 DNA reads as TGCGCCAGCAGCTTGCAGTCTAGCACAGATACGCAGTATTTT. The full variable domain, with the rest looked up from reference TRBV5-1 and TRBJ2-3, is KAGVTQTPRYLIKTRGQQVTLSCSPISGHRSVSWYQQTPGQGLQFLFEYFSETQRNKGNFPGRFSGRQFSNSRSEMNVSTLELGDSALYLCASSLQSSTDTQYFGPGTRLTVL.

This clonotype came up a few times. The chain couples TRBV5-5 to TRBJ2-5; D remains unclear. The V and J ends lost 4 bases and 3 bases respectively, with 16 bases between them. Germline V gene sequence: CDR1 SGHKS, CDR2 YYEKEE (reference sequence). The CDR3 sequence is 15 residues long. Here the CDR3 reads CASSTKPPVEETQYF. In DNA form, the CDR3 reads TGTGCCAGCAGCACGAAGCCACCCGTGGAAGAGACCCAGTACTTC.

This clonotype came up many times. The chain joins TRBV10-1 to TRBJ2-1, with TRBD2 matching over 12 bases. J was trimmed by 5 bases and V by 3 bases; bases with no gene match: 8. The CDR3 is made up of 17 amino acids. CDR1 is WNHNN, CDR2 SYGVQD, per germline (reference sequence). The CDR3 spells CASSDPTLAGGNNEQFF. CDR3 sequence (DNA): TGCGCCAGCAGTGACCCAACCCTAGCGGGAGGGAACAATGAGCAGTTCTTC.

This clonotype was detected many times. The V call is TRBV24-1, the J call TRBJ2-7; D call uncertain. The CDR3 extends over 12 amino acids. The ends were cut back, 10 bases at V and 2 bases at J, with 11 bases in the middle. The germline CDR1 and CDR2 sequences are KGHDR and SFDVKD. CDR3 sequence: CATSSGAYEQYF. The DNA of the CDR3 is TGTGCCACATCGAGTGGCGCCTACGAGCAGTACTTC.

This clonotype was found many times. The V and J genes are TRBV27 and TRBJ2-7; 9 nucleotides agree with TRBD2. Germline V gene sequence: CDR1 MNHEY, CDR2 SMNVEV (reference sequence). The CDR3 extends over 14 amino acids. After removal of 3 bases from V and 4 bases from J, the junction contained 4 bases not matched to a gene. CDR3 DNA: TGTGCCAGCAGTTTGGGTAGCGGGAGTTACGAGCAGTACTTC. Translation: CASSLGSGSYEQYF.

This clonotype has ten or more counts. This rearrangement joins TRBV7-9 to TRBJ2-1; the match to TRBD2 covers 13 bases. The CDR3 sequence is 15 residues long. Germline V gives CDR1 SEHNR, CDR2 FQNEAQ (reference sequence). J was trimmed by 8 bases and V by 7 bases; bases with no gene match: 8. CDR3: CASTQGLAGVHEQFF. As DNA, the CDR3 is TGTGCCAGCACCCAAGGACTAGCGGGAGTGCATGAGCAGTTCTTC.

V is TRBV28 and J is TRBJ2-7, with D tentatively TRBD2 (5 bases). The CDR3 is 12 residues long. V shed 5 bases and J shed 6 bases, with 11 bases lying between them. Germline V lookup: CDR1 MDHEN, CDR2 SYDVKM. The DNA of the CDR3 is TGTGCCAGCAGTCTGGGAGCGATCGAGCAGTACTTC. Its translation: CASSLGAIEQYF.

This clonotype has ten or more counts. The chain links TRBV7-8 to TRBJ2-1, with D perhaps TRBD2 (5 bases). This CDR3 has 15 amino acids. Germline lookup yields CDR1 SGHVS and CDR2 FQNEAQ. The V gene lost 1 base and the J gene lost 0 bases, with 7 bases spanning the gap. The DNA for the CDR3 is TGTGCCAGCAGCTTAGGAGGACTCTCCTACAATGAGCAGTTCTTC. Its protein product is CASSLGGLSYNEQFF.

Only a few counts were recorded for this clonotype. V is TRBV4-1 and J is TRBJ1-2; no reliable D call. The germline CDR1 and CDR2 sequences are MGHRA and YSYEKL. CDR3 length: 15 amino acids. Trimming took off 2 bases at V and 2 bases at J, with 12 bases between the two ends. The CDR3 bases are TGCGCCAGCAGCCAATACGGAGGACGGAACTATGGCTACACCTTC. Translated: CASSQYGGRNYGYTF.

At least ten counts were recorded for this clonotype. DNA for the CDR3: TGTGCCAGCAGTTGGGGGACAGGGGGAAGCGAGCAGTACTTC. It specifies CASSWGTGGSEQYF. This chain links TRBV7-9 with TRBJ2-7; TRBD1 aligns across 11 bases. The CDR3 extends over 14 amino acids. The V gene's germline CDR1 is SEHNR and CDR2 FQNEAQ (reference sequence). V lost 6 bases and J lost 6; bases outside the gene matches: 7.

This chain uses TRBV7-2 with TRBJ2-7; D unresolved. V was pared by 8 bases and J by 7 bases, with 21 bases between. The CDR3 runs 14 residues. Per germline, CDR1 SGHTA and CDR2 FQGNSA. The CDR3 nucleotides read TGTGCCAGCGGTCCTACCCCTTTTACAAAAGAGCAGTACTTC. It encodes CASGPTPFTKEQYF.

This clonotype was seen a few times. This sequence joins TRBV12-3 or TRBV12-4 and TRBJ1-6, with 8 bases fitting TRBD1. Trimming at V came to 4 bases and at J to 10 bases, leaving 9 bases not matched to a gene. The CDR3 runs to 15 residues. CDR3 nucleotides: TGTGCCAGCAGTTCCCCGGGACAGGCAGGGTCACCCCTCCACTTT. This sequence encodes CASSSPGQAGSPLHF.

The chain links TRBV11-3 to TRBJ2-2, with 7 positions matching TRBD2. Germline CDR1 and CDR2: SGHNT and YENEEA. The CDR3 spans 15 residues. Germline trimming cut 5 bases from V and 1 base from J; bases unmatched to any gene: 4. The CDR3 DNA sequence: TGTGCCAGCAGCCGGGACTACAGGAACACCGGGGAGCTGTTTTTT. It specifies CASSRDYRNTGELFF. The full variable domain, in which reference TRBV11-3 and TRBJ2-2 provide the parts outside the CDR3, is EAGVVQSPRYKIIEKKQPVAFWCNPISGHNTLYWYLQNLGQGPELLIRYENEEAVDDSQLPKDRFSAERLKGVDSTLKIQPAELGDSAVYLCASSRDYRNTGELFFGEGSRLTVL.

Only a few counts were recorded for this clonotype. The chain is built from TRBV20-1 and TRBJ2-1; D is unclear. CDR1 and CDR2 (germline): DFQATT, SNEGSKA (reference sequence). The CDR3 is 16 residues long. V shed 0 bases and J shed 0 bases, with 12 bases lying between them. The CDR3 region is CSARDLDRRSYNEQFF. CDR3 nucleotide sequence: TGCAGTGCTAGAGATCTTGACCGCCGCTCCTACAATGAGCAGTTCTTC.

V usage is TRBV7-2 and J usage is TRBJ2-1; D perhaps matches TRBD2 (6 bases). The ends were cut back, 5 bases at V and 7 bases at J, with 24 bases in the middle. The CDR3 length is 17 residues. Germline assignment: CDR1 SGHTA and CDR2 FQGNSA. The CDR3 region has the DNA TGTGCCAGCAGCCCGATTGGGAACGGGAGAAGTATGAATGAGCAGTTCTTC. This translates into CASSPIGNGRSMNEQFF.

This clonotype was seen many times. The rearrangement joins TRBV5-1 to TRBJ2-2, with D possibly TRBD2 on 5 matching bases. The CDR3 loop spans 16 amino acids. The germline gives CDR1 SGHRS, CDR2 YFSETQ. V gave up 4 bases and J gave up 1 base, with 14 bases separating them. The CDR3 DNA follows: TGCGCCAGCAGCCCGGAAGGACTGATGAACACCGGGGAGCTGTTTTTT. Its protein product is CASSPEGLMNTGELFF.

The table lists this clonotype with many counts. The V and J genes are TRBV30 and TRBJ2-2; D could derive from TRBD1 or TRBD2 (5 bases each). The CDR3 runs to 14 residues. The V end lost 4 bases, the J end lost 6 bases, and 15 bases lay between the germline ends. The germline CDR1 and CDR2 sequences are GTSNPN and SVGIG (reference sequence). This CDR3 reads CAWNQRGPAGELFF. The CDR3 nucleotides are TGTGCCTGGAACCAACGGGGACCGGCCGGGGAGCTGTTTTTT. Looking up the rest from reference TRBV30 and TRBJ2-2 gives the full variable domain: SQTIHQWPATLVQPVGSPLSLECTVEGTSNPNLYWYRQAAGRGLQLLFYSVGIGQISSEVPQNLSASRPQDRQFILSSKKLLLSDSGFYLCAWNQRGPAGELFFGEGSRLTVL.